This T cell receptor (beta chain) appears in the sequencing data of a study of blood T cell repertoires in COVID-19. On the study more broadly: Samples came from the United States, Italy and Spain, spanning acute and convalescent COVID-19. T cells, B-cell-depleted T cells, or PBMCs supplied cDNA or gDNA.

Source study methods: The assay estimated nucleated cells by amplifying reference gene primers. The table came from immunoSEQ multiplex PCR; TCRdb's copy has only in-frame clones and leaves some out. The V and J calls and clone size were taken over from that table, and D and trimming were inferred from the DNA. The table lists approximately 31,000 clones, approximately 91% of them singletons. This CDR3 has 15 residues. Germline V CDR1 and CDR2: LNHDA, SQIVND (reference sequence). The V gene lost 9 bases and the J gene lost 5 bases, with 22 bases spanning the gap. This clonotype originated in a man between 65 and 79 years old with active COVID-19. Input material: peripheral blood. V and J are TRBV19 and TRBJ1-1, with D possibly matching TRBD1 (5 bases). The CDR3 reads CASSQVVGDLTEAFF. CDR3 nucleotides: TGTGCCAGCTCCCAAGTCGTAGGGGATTTGACTGAAGCTTTCTTT. Combining the CDR3 with reference TRBV19 and TRBJ1-1 gives the whole variable domain DGGITQSPKYLFRKEGQNVTLSCEQNLNHDAMYWYRQDPGQGLRLIYYSQIVNDFQKGDIAEGYSVSREKKESFPLTVTSAQKNPTAFYLCASSQVVGDLTEAFFGQGTRLTVV.